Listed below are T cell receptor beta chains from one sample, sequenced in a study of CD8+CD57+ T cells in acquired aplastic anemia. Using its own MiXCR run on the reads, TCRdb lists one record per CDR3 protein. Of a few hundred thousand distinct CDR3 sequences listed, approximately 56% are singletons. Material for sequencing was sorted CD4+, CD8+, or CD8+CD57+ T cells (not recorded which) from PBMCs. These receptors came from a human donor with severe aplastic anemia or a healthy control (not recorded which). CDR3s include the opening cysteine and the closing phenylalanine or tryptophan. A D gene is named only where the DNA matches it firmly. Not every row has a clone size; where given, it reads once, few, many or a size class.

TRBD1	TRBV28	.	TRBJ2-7	CASSRTGVSYEQYF	TGTGCCAGCAGTCGGACAGGGGTCTCCTACGAGCAGTACTTC
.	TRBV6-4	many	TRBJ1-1	CASSDSGTTEAFF	TGTGCCAGCAGTGACTCGGGAACCACTGAAGCTTTCTTT
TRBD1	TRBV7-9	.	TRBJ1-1	CASSLQGASNTEAFF	TGTGCCAGCAGCTTACAGGGGGCGTCGAACACTGAAGCTTTCTTT
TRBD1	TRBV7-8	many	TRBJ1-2	CASSREGQFPQGYTF	TGTGCCAGCAGCCGGGAGGGACAGTTCCCCCAAGGCTACACCTTC
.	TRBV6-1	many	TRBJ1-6	CASSDYRDSPLHF	TGTGCCAGCAGTGACTACAGGGATTCACCCCTCCACTTT
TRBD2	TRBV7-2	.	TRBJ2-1	CASSLAGTSGSPPYNEQFF	TGTGCCAGCAGCTTAGCGGGGACTAGCGGGAGTCCCCCCTACAATGAGCAGTTCTTC
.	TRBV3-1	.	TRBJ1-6	CASSQGTTGSPLHF	TGTGCCAGCAGCCAAGGGACGACGGGTTCACCCCTCCACTTT
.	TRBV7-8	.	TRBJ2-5	CASSLAQMTGQETQYF	TGTGCCAGCAGCTTAGCGCAGATGACAGGACAAGAGACCCAGTACTTC
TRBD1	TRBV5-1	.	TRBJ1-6	CASRQGQNSPLHF	TGCGCCAGCCGACAGGGGCAGAATTCACCCCTCCACTTT
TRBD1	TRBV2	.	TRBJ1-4	CASKGTGGEKLFF	TGTGCCAGCAAGGGGACAGGGGGGGAAAAACTGTTTTTT
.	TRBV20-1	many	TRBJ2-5	CSAPNAGKETQYF	TGCAGTGCGCCGAACGCGGGGAAAGAGACCCAGTACTTC
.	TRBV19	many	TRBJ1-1	CASSIPGGQRSTEAFF	TGTGCCAGTAGTATCCCCGGTGGGCAGCGAAGCACTGAAGCTTTCTTT
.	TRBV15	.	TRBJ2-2	CATRGKEKHTGELFF	TGTGCCACCAGAGGAAAGGAGAAGCACACCGGGGAGCTGTTTTTT
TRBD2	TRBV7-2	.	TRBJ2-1	CASTRLAGGGNEQFF	TGTGCCAGCACACGACTAGCGGGAGGCGGAAATGAGCAGTTCTTC
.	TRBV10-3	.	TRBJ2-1	CAISEAQRHEQFF	TGTGCCATCAGTGAGGCTCAGCGCCATGAGCAGTTCTTC
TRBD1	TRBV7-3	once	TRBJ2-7	CASSATGTGAYEQYF	TGTGCCAGCAGCGCAACAGGGACAGGGGCCTACGAGCAGTACTTC
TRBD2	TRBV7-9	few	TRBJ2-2	CASSPSGGGANGELFF	TGTGCCAGCAGCCCCAGCGGGGGAGGGGCAAACGGGGAGCTGTTTTTT
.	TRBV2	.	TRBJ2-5	CASSDLETQYF	TGTGCCAGCAGTGATCTGGAGACCCAGTACTTC
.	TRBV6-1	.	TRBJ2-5	CASSYSESGAETQYF	TGTGCCAGCAGTTACTCGGAATCGGGGGCAGAGACCCAGTACTTC
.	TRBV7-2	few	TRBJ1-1	CASSFTGSTEAFF	TGTGCCAGCAGCTTTACAGGGAGCACTGAAGCTTTCTTT
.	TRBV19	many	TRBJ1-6	CASSIGVGGSSYNSPLHF	TGTGCCAGTAGTATAGGAGTCGGGGGAAGCTCCTATAATTCACCCCTCCACTTT
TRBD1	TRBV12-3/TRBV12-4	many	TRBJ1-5	CASSDRDSNQPQHF	TGTGCCAGCAGTGACAGGGATAGCAATCAGCCCCAGCATTTT
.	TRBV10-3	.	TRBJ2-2	CAILRRSEGTGELFF	TGTGCCATCTTGCGGCGGAGCGAAGGGACCGGGGAGCTGTTTTTT
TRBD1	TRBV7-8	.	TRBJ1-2	CASSPMGTGVFYGYTF	TGCGCCAGCAGCCCCATGGGGACAGGGGTATTCTATGGCTACACCTTC
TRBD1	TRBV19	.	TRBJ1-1	CASSTGGAGGTEAFF	TGTGCCAGTAGTACAGGGGGCGCGGGAGGCACTGAAGCTTTCTTT
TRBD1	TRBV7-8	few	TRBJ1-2	CASSLYLSPQGGNGYTF	TGTGCCAGCAGCTTATATCTTTCCCCCCAGGGGGGTAATGGCTACACCTTC
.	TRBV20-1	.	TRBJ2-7	CSARDIGQGRLVGEQYF	TGCAGTGCTAGAGATATCGGCCAGGGCAGGTTAGTAGGCGAGCAGTACTTC
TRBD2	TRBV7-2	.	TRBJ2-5	CASSDLTGGLGETQYF	TGTGCCAGCAGCGATCTAACGGGGGGTCTGGGAGAGACCCAGTACTTC
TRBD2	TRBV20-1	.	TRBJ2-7	CSASNWGGAYEQYF	TGCAGTGCTAGTAATTGGGGAGGGGCCTACGAGCAGTACTTC
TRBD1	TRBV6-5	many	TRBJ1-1	CASSYRTGGLSEAFF	TGTGCCAGCAGTTACCGGACAGGGGGCTTAAGTGAAGCTTTCTTT
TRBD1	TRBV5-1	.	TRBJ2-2	CASSLDATGRTGELFF	TGCGCCAGCAGCTTGGATGCGACAGGGCGCACCGGGGAGCTGTTTTTT
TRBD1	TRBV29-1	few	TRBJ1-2	CSVDPGTGILGYTF	TGCAGCGTTGATCCCGGGACAGGGATTTTGGGCTACACCTTC
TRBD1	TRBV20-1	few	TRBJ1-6	CSASGQGAENSPLHF	TGCAGTGCGTCTGGACAGGGGGCTGAGAATTCACCCCTCCACTTT
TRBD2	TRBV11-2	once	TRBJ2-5	CASSLGLTRQETQYF	TGTGCCAGCAGCTTGGGACTAACTAGACAAGAGACCCAGTACTTC